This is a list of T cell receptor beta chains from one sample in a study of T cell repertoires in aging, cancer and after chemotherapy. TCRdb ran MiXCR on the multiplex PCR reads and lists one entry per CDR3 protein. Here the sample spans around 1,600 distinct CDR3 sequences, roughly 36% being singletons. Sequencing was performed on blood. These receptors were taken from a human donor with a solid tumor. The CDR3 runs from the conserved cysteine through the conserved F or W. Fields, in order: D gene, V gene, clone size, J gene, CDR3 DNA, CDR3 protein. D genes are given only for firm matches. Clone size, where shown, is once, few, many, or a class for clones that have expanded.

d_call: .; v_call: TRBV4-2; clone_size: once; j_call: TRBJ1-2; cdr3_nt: TGTGCCAGCAGCCAAGCGAGGACAGACAGCTATGGCTACACCTTC; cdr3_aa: CASSQARTDSYGYTF
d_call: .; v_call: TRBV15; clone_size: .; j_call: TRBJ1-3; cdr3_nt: TGTGCCACCAGCAGAGTTTTTGGCAGCGACTACTCTGGAAACACCATATATTTT; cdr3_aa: CATSRVFGSDYSGNTIYF
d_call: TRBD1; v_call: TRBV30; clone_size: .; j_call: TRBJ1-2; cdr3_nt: TGTGCCTGCCGGGACAGGGGGCGCTGGGACTATGGCTACACCTTC; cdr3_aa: CACRDRGRWDYGYTF
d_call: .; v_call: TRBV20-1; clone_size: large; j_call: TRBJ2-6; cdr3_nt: TGCAGTGCGGGTACGGGAGCATCCGGGGCCAACGTCCTGACTTTC; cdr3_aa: CSAGTGASGANVLTF
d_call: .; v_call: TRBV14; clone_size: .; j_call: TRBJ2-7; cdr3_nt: TGTGCCAGCAGCCAAGGCAGGGTCGAGCAGTACTTC; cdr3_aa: CASSQGRVEQYF
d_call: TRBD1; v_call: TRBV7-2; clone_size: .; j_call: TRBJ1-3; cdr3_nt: TGTGCCAGCAGCCCTATGGGAACGGGACAGGCGATCTCTGGAAACACCATATATTTT; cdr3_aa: CASSPMGTGQAISGNTIYF
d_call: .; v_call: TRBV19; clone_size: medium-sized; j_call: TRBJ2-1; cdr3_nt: TGTGCCAGCTCCGGGGCGGATGGCTACAATGAGCAGTTCTTC; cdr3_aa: CASSGADGYNEQFF
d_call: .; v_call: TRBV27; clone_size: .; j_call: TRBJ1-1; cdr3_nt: TGTGCCAGCAGTACCTCGGGACTTTACGGAGCTTTCTTT; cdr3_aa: CASSTSGLYGAFF
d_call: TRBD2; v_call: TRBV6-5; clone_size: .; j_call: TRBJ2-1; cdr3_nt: TGTGCCAGCAGCTATGACGGACTAGCGGGCACATACAATGAGCAGTTCTTC; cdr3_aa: CASSYDGLAGTYNEQFF
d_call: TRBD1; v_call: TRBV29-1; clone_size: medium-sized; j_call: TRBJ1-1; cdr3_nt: TGCAGCGTTGACAGGGGGCAGGGGACTGAAGCTTTCTTT; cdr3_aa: CSVDRGQGTEAFF
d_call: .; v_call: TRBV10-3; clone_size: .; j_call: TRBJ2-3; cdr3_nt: TGTGCCATCGGGGAGGGGGGAACAGATACGCAGTATTTT; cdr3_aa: CAIGEGGTDTQYF
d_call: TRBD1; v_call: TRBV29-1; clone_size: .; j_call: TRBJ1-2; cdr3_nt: TGCAGCGTTGACAGGGGGCTGGTTGGCTACACCTTC; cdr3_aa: CSVDRGLVGYTF
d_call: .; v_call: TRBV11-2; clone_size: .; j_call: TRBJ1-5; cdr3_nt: TGTGCCAGCAGCTTCGGAGCTTTGCAGCCCCAGCATTTT; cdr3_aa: CASSFGALQPQHF
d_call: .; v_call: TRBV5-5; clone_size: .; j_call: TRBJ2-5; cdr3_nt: TGTGCCAGCAGCAACCCGAGGCAGATAGAGACCCAGTACTTC; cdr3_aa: CASSNPRQIETQYF
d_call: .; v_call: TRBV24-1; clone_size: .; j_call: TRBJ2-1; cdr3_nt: TGTGCCACCAGTGGGCGGGCCCCGTACAATGAGCAGTTCTTC; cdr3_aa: CATSGRAPYNEQFF
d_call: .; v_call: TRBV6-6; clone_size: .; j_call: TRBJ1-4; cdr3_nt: TGTGCCAGCTATAGCGGGAGCGGGGCTGAAAAACTGTTTTTT; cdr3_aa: CASYSGSGAEKLFF
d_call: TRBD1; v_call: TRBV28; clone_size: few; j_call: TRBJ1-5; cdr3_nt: TGTGCCAGCATTCGAGGGACAGGGGTAGGTCAGCCCCAGCATTTT; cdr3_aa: CASIRGTGVGQPQHF
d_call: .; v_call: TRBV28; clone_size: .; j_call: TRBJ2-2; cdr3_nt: TGTGCCAGCAGCACCTCCCCCAGGAGAATGTTCGACGGGGAGCTGTTTTTT; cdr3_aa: CASSTSPRRMFDGELFF
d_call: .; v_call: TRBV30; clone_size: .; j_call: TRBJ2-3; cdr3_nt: TGTGCCTGGAGTGTACGGGTGAGAGATACGCAGTATTTT; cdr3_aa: CAWSVRVRDTQYF
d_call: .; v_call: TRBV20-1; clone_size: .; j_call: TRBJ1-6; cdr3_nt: TGCAGTGCTAGAGCAGGGGCCGAAAATTCACCCCTCCACTTT; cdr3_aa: CSARAGAENSPLHF
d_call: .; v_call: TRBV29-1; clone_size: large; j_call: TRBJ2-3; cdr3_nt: TGCAGCGTTGCGGACGGGGGATTTACAGATACGCAGTATTTT; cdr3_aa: CSVADGGFTDTQYF
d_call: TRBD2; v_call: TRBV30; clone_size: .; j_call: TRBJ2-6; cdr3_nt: TGTGCCTGGAGTGTTTGCGTTCCGGGAGGGCGTGGGGCCAACGTCCTGACTTTC; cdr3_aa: CAWSVCVPGGRGANVLTF
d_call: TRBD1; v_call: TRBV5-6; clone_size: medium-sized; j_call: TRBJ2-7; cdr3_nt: TGTGCCAGCAGCACGTGGGACAGGGGGATCTACGAGCAGTACTTC; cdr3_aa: CASSTWDRGIYEQYF
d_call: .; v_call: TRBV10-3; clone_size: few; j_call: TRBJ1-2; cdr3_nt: TGTGCCATCAGTGCAGACATCTATGGCTACACCTTC; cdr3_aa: CAISADIYGYTF
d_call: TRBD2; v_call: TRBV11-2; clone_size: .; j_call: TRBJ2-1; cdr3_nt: TGTGCCAGCAGCTTAACTTCAGCGGGACAGTTCTTC; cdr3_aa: CASSLTSAGQFF
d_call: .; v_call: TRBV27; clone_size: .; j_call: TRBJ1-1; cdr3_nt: TGTGCCAGCAGCCAAGCCGGGACGGAGAACACTGAAGCTTTCTTT; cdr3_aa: CASSQAGTENTEAFF
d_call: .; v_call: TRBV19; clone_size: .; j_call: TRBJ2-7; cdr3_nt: TGTGCCAGTAGTATAGGTGAGGGGAGCTCCTACGAGCAGTACTTC; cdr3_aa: CASSIGEGSSYEQYF